Listed below are T cell receptor beta chains from one sample, sequenced in a study of shared clonotypes between healthy human individuals. Sequencing was performed with immunoSEQ multiplex PCR; in TCRdb, only in-frame clones are kept and a portion is missing. Among a few hundred thousand clones listed, 60% to 80% were seen once. Sequencing was carried out using PBMCs. These receptors all stem from a middle-aged woman in good health. Some clones in this sample may be carry-over from other donors' samples. CDR3s include the opening cysteine and the closing phenylalanine or tryptophan. Each record gives: clone size, D gene, J gene, V gene, CDR3 protein, CDR3 DNA. The D gene is left open where the match is weak. For some rows the clone size is stated as once, few or many, or as a class when expanded; others skip it.

many	TRBD2	TRBJ2-1	TRBV4-1	CASSLLAGVGNEQFF	TGCGCCAGCAGCCTTCTAGCGGGAGTAGGAAATGAGCAGTTCTTC
NA	TRBD1	TRBJ1-1	TRBV10-3	CAISGQGQDDTEAFF	TGTGCCATCAGCGGGCAAGGACAGGATGACACTGAAGCTTTCTTT
NA	TRBD1	TRBJ1-5	TRBV7-2	CASSSGQGNNQPQHF	TGTGCCAGCAGCAGCGGACAGGGGAACAATCAGCCCCAGCATTTT
NA	NA	TRBJ2-7	TRBV9	CASSVGNSRYYEQYF	TGTGCCAGCAGCGTAGGGAATAGCCGATATTACGAGCAGTACTTC
few	NA	TRBJ1-1	TRBV7-9	CASSFALDTEAFF	TGTGCCAGCAGCTTCGCCCTGGACACTGAAGCTTTCTTT
once	TRBD1	TRBJ2-3	TRBV27	CANQGQGATDTQYF	TGTGCCAATCAAGGGCAGGGGGCGACAGATACGCAGTATTTT
NA	NA	TRBJ2-6	TRBV12-5	CASGLDMGSGANVLTF	TGTGCTAGTGGTTTGGACATGGGCTCTGGGGCCAACGTCCTGACTTTC
NA	TRBD2	TRBJ2-1	TRBV10-3	CAISRSRETNEQFF	TGTGCCATCAGCCGCTCGCGGGAGACGAATGAGCAGTTCTTC
NA	NA	TRBJ1-3	TRBV27	CASSLPGLSSGNTIYF	TGTGCCAGCAGCCTCCCGGGACTTTCCTCTGGAAACACCATATATTTT
NA	NA	TRBJ1-2	TRBV18	CASSPIRYYTF	TGTGCCAGCTCACCAATCAGGTACTACACCTTC
many	NA	TRBJ2-2	TRBV5-4	CASSLGQGSGELFF	TGTGCCAGCAGCTTAGGCCAGGGGTCCGGGGAGCTGTTTTTT
NA	NA	TRBJ2-7	TRBV27	CASSLRQGRGPSYEQYF	TGTGCCAGCAGTCTACGACAAGGCCGGGGCCCTTCCTACGAGCAGTACTTC
NA	TRBD1	TRBJ1-1	TRBV5-6	CASSWTTGRTEAFF	TGTGCCAGCAGCTGGACGACAGGGAGGACTGAAGCTTTCTTT
NA	NA	TRBJ2-7	TRBV30	CAWSLTRNEQYF	TGTGCCTGGAGTCTGACTAGGAACGAGCAGTACTTC
NA	NA	TRBJ1-4	TRBV4-3	CASSPGLIERSGEKLFF	TGCGCCAGCAGCCCTGGATTAATAGAGAGGTCAGGGGAAAAACTGTTTTTT
NA	TRBD2	TRBJ2-1	TRBV4-3	CASSLRTRGPEQFF	TGCGCCAGCAGCCTCAGGACTAGAGGGCCTGAGCAGTTCTTC
NA	NA	TRBJ2-1	TRBV7-2	CASSFNLDAAYNEQFF	TGTGCCAGCAGCTTTAACTTGGACGCCGCATACAATGAGCAGTTCTTC
NA	NA	TRBJ1-1	TRBV18	CASSPEMNTEAFF	TGTGCCAGCTCACCAGAAATGAACACTGAAGCTTTCTTT
NA	NA	TRBJ2-7	TRBV21-1	CARQLGRLKYEQYF	TGTGCCAGACAATTGGGGCGGCTTAAGTACGAGCAGTACTTC
few	TRBD1	TRBJ1-5	TRBV10-2	CASSAGGDQPQHF	TGCGCCAGCAGTGCAGGGGGCGACCAGCCCCAGCATTTT
NA	NA	TRBJ1-5	TRBV7-2	CASSLGSGRNSNQPQHF	TGTGCCAGCAGCTTAGGGTCGGGGCGGAATAGCAATCAGCCCCAGCATTTT
NA	TRBD1	TRBJ2-7	TRBV5-1	CASSLDWTGGEQYF	TGCGCCAGCAGCTTGGATTGGACAGGGGGCGAGCAGTACTTC
NA	NA	TRBJ2-5	TRBV5-6	CASSLLSTETQYF	TGTGCCAGCAGCTTGTTATCTACGGAGACCCAGTACTTC
NA	TRBD2	TRBJ2-1	TRBV18	CASSNRASGHSSYNEQFF	TGTGCCAGCTCAAACCGGGCTAGCGGGCACTCATCCTACAATGAGCAGTTCTTC
NA	NA	TRBJ1-4	TRBV7-6	CASSLRPGSNANEKLFF	TGTGCCAGCAGCTTAAGGCCGGGAAGCAATGCTAATGAAAAACTGTTTTTT
NA	NA	TRBJ1-3	TRBV7-9	CASSATVSSSGNTIYF	TGTGCCAGCAGCGCGACAGTCTCGAGCTCTGGAAACACCATATATTTT
NA	TRBD2	TRBJ2-3	TRBV19	CASSLLAGGLADTQYF	TGTGCCAGTAGTTTACTAGCGGGAGGGCTCGCAGATACGCAGTATTTT
NA	NA	TRBJ2-3	TRBV7-9	CASSAWPRGDTDTQYF	TGTGCCAGCAGCGCTTGGCCCCGGGGAGACACAGATACGCAGTATTTT
NA	NA	TRBJ1-2	TRBV30	CAWSGLRGTPYGYTF	TGTGCCTGGAGTGGGCTCCGGGGGACACCCTATGGCTACACCTTC
NA	NA	TRBJ2-2	TRBV7-3	CASSLQGRRRANTGELFF	TGTGCCAGCAGCTTACAAGGAAGGCGGAGGGCGAACACCGGGGAGCTGTTTTTT
once	NA	TRBJ1-3	TRBV2	CASSEKGGEGNTIYF	TGTGCCAGCAGTGAGAAAGGAGGGGAAGGAAACACCATATATTTT
NA	TRBD1	TRBJ1-6	TRBV30	CAWTPVDRDSPLHF	TGTGCCTGGACCCCTGTAGACAGGGATTCACCCCTCCACTTT
NA	NA	TRBJ1-4	TRBV7-9	CASSLSDRIPTNEKLFF	TGTGCCAGCAGCTTAAGTGACAGGATCCCAACTAATGAAAAACTGTTTTTT
NA	TRBD1	TRBJ1-4	TRBV27	CASSLIGQGVLTNEKLFF	TGTGCCAGCAGTTTAATCGGACAGGGGGTTCTGACTAATGAAAAACTGTTTTTT
NA	TRBD1	TRBJ1-1	TRBV2	CASTWDRVSTEAFF	TGTGCCAGCACGTGGGACAGGGTTTCCACTGAAGCTTTCTTT
NA	TRBD2	TRBJ2-7	TRBV5-1	CASSLGGGRAHEQYF	TGCGCCAGCAGCCTCGGTGGTGGGAGGGCCCACGAGCAGTACTTC
NA	TRBD2	TRBJ2-2	TRBV6-5	CASSTSVNTGELFF	TGTGCCAGCAGTACTAGCGTCAACACCGGGGAGCTGTTTTTT
NA	NA	TRBJ2-7	TRBV21-1	CASSKARQNHEQYF	TGTGCCAGCAGCAAAGCCCGACAGAACCACGAGCAGTACTTC
NA	NA	TRBJ1-5	TRBV4-2	CASSQERVWQPQHF	TGTGCCAGCAGCCAAGAAAGGGTATGGCAGCCCCAGCATTTT
NA	TRBD1	TRBJ2-7	TRBV2	CASRMDRGPYEQYF	TGTGCCAGCAGGATGGACAGGGGTCCCTACGAGCAGTACTTC
NA	NA	TRBJ1-1	TRBV29-1	CSVEEGPEAFF	TGCAGCGTTGAAGAAGGACCGGAAGCTTTCTTT
once	TRBD2	TRBJ2-1	TRBV14	CASSPQGAGGYNEQFF	TGTGCCAGCAGCCCCCAGGGAGCGGGGGGGTACAATGAGCAGTTCTTC
NA	NA	TRBJ2-7	TRBV11-3	CASSGKDEQYF	TGTGCCAGCAGCGGAAAGGACGAGCAGTACTTC
NA	NA	TRBJ2-6	TRBV5-1	CASRRDSGANVLTF	TGCGCCAGCAGACGAGACTCTGGGGCCAACGTCCTGACTTTC
NA	NA	TRBJ2-3	TRBV18	CASNGKGTDTQYF	TGTGCCAGTAACGGGAAAGGCACAGATACGCAGTATTTT
NA	NA	TRBJ2-7	TRBV7-8	CASSLGPGEAYEQYF	TGTGCCAGCAGCTTAGGGCCGGGAGAAGCATACGAGCAGTACTTC
NA	NA	TRBJ2-7	TRBV5-1	CASSRTGSRDEQYF	TGCGCCAGCAGCAGAACCGGGAGCAGGGACGAGCAGTACTTC
NA	NA	TRBJ1-1	TRBV5-1	CASSRKDGNTEAFF	TGCGCCAGCAGCAGAAAGGACGGGAACACTGAAGCTTTCTTT
once	TRBD1	TRBJ1-1	TRBV5-5	CASSPRPRRQGGTEAFF	TGTGCCAGCAGCCCTAGACCGAGACGACAGGGAGGCACTGAAGCTTTCTTT
NA	TRBD2	TRBJ2-7	TRBV7-9	CASSLGGLAGTQYF	TGTGCCAGCAGCTTAGGAGGACTAGCGGGAACGCAGTACTTC
NA	TRBD1	TRBJ1-2	TRBV7-8	CASSYRMTGGYGYTF	TGTGCCAGCAGCTACCGAATGACAGGGGGCTATGGCTACACCTTC
NA	TRBD1	TRBJ2-3	TRBV11-2	CASSQGTGITDTQYF	TGTGCCAGCAGCCAGGGGACAGGTATCACGGATACGCAGTATTTT
NA	NA	TRBJ2-7	TRBV7-7	CASSPLDQAYEQYF	TGTGCTAGCAGCCCTCTCGACCAAGCCTACGAGCAGTACTTC
many	NA	TRBJ2-7	TRBV5-1	CASSFGDSYEQYF	TGCGCCAGCAGCTTCGGGGACTCCTACGAGCAGTACTTC
NA	TRBD2	TRBJ2-2	TRBV30	CATNRLAGGPNTGELFF	TGTGCCACAAACCGACTAGCGGGAGGGCCGAACACCGGGGAGCTGTTTTTT
NA	NA	TRBJ2-1	TRBV27	CASSPQSSYNEQFF	TGTGCCAGCAGCCCCCAAAGCTCCTACAATGAGCAGTTCTTC
NA	NA	TRBJ2-5	TRBV11-1	CASSLGGPETQYF	TGTGCCAGCAGCTTGGGGGGACCAGAGACCCAGTACTTC